These T cell receptor beta chains were read from a single sample in a study of blood T cells in healthy people across ages. TCRdb redid the calling of the 5' RACE reads with MiXCR, one entry per CDR3 protein. The sample holds over 1.5 million distinct CDR3 sequences, around 50% seen once. Input material: blood. The source of these receptors is a middle-aged woman in good health. Each CDR3 is given with its conserved first and last residue. D genes are given only for firm matches. Some rows have no size entry. The others give once, few or many, or a class for an expanded clone.

CDR3aa | CDR3nt | v_gene | abundance | d_gene | j_gene
CASSDASGGFYNEQFF | TGTGCCAGCAGTGACGCTAGCGGGGGGTTTTACAATGAGCAGTTCTTC | TRBV7-9 | NA | TRBD2 | TRBJ2-1
CSAGGVAGGSNEQFF | TGCAGTGCTGGGGGCGTAGCGGGGGGTTCCAATGAGCAGTTCTTC | TRBV20-1 | NA | TRBD2 | TRBJ2-1
CASSLIPRTFSGANVLTF | TGTGCCAGCAGCTTAATCCCTCGGACCTTCTCTGGGGCCAACGTCCTGACTTTC | TRBV7-2 | NA | NA | TRBJ2-6
CASSQPKDREMNTEAFF | TGTGCCAGCAGCCAACCAAAAGATCGGGAAATGAACACTGAAGCTTTCTTT | TRBV3-1 | NA | NA | TRBJ1-1
CASSSLGKSAYSPLHF | TGCGCCAGCAGCTCGCTGGGAAAATCTGCCTATTCACCCCTCCACTTT | TRBV5-1 | NA | NA | TRBJ1-6
CAPGLAGIQETQYF | TGTGCTCCCGGGCTAGCGGGTATACAAGAGACCCAGTACTTC | TRBV28 | few | TRBD2 | TRBJ2-5
CSARERGGYQETQYF | TGCAGTGCTAGGGAGCGGGGGGGTTACCAAGAGACCCAGTACTTC | TRBV20-1 | few | TRBD2 | TRBJ2-5
CASRQAGPQHF | TGTGCCAGTAGACAAGCGGGGCCCCAGCATTTT | TRBV19 | NA | NA | TRBJ1-5
CASSQARPAGAGDAQYF | TGCGCCAGCAGCCAAGCCCGACCAGCGGGGGCGGGAGATGCGCAGTATTTT | TRBV4-3 | NA | TRBD2 | TRBJ2-3
CASSQGTSGDSTDTQYF | TGTGCCAGCAGCCAAGGCACTAGCGGGGATAGCACAGATACGCAGTATTTT | TRBV3-1 | NA | TRBD2 | TRBJ2-3
CASNPGLGASQYF | TGTGCCAGCAACCCAGGGCTCGGCGCTAGTCAGTACTTC | TRBV12-3/TRBV12-4 | NA | NA | TRBJ2-4
CASSLFKGGETQYF | TGTGCCAGCAGTTTATTTAAGGGGGGAGAGACCCAGTACTTC | TRBV28 | few | NA | TRBJ2-5
CSVNPQGVNTEAFF | TGCAGCGTGAACCCTCAGGGGGTGAACACTGAAGCTTTCTTT | TRBV29-1 | NA | TRBD1 | TRBJ1-1
CASGPSNRGYTDTQYF | TGTGCCAGCGGGCCATCCAACAGGGGTTACACAGATACGCAGTATTTT | TRBV6-5 | NA | TRBD1 | TRBJ2-3
CASSVGLLPRSYEQYF | TGTGCCAGCAGCGTCGGGCTCCTCCCACGGTCCTACGAGCAGTACTTC | TRBV5-6 | NA | NA | TRBJ2-7
CASSISGTGKETQYF | TGTGCCAGCAGCATTTCCGGGACAGGGAAAGAGACCCAGTACTTC | TRBV7-2 | many | TRBD1 | TRBJ2-5
CASSPQGVGGSPLHF | TGTGCCAGCAGCCCTCAGGGCGTGGGTGGTTCACCCCTCCACTTT | TRBV14 | few | NA | TRBJ1-6
CASSPGGASPWKAYEQYF | TGTGCCAGCAGTCCCGGGGGGGCCTCCCCTTGGAAGGCTTACGAGCAGTACTTC | TRBV7-9 | once | TRBD2 | TRBJ2-7
CASSPPLRGSTDAQYF | TGTGCCAGCAGTCCCCCTTTGAGGGGGAGCACAGATGCGCAGTATTTT | TRBV12-3/TRBV12-4 | NA | NA | TRBJ2-3
CASTSDRENYGYTF | TGTGCCAGCACATCAGACCGGGAAAACTATGGCTACACCTTC | TRBV5-6 | NA | NA | TRBJ1-2
CASSSTVGGGAIVKETQYF | TGTGCCAGCAGTTCAACCGTTGGCGGGGGGGCGATAGTGAAAGAGACCCAGTACTTC | TRBV28 | few | TRBD2 | TRBJ2-5
CASSQDVGITEAFF | TGCGCAAGCAGCCAAGACGTAGGTATCACTGAAGCTTTCTTT | TRBV4-3 | once | NA | TRBJ1-1
CSVVEAGGNAPHF | TGCAGCGTTGTGGAAGCGGGGGGGAACGCCCCCCACTTT | TRBV29-1 | NA | NA | TRBJ1-6
CASSQRDSGLADTQYF | TGTGCCAGCAGCCAGCGGGACTCCGGCTTGGCAGATACGCAGTATTTT | TRBV3-1 | NA | NA | TRBJ2-3
CASSLGQGRDQPQHF | TGTGCCAGCAGCTTAGGACAGGGGAGAGATCAGCCCCAGCATTTT | TRBV5-4 | NA | TRBD1 | TRBJ1-5
CRAGQDMATNEKLFF | TGCAGGGCGGGACAGGATATGGCAACTAATGAAAAACTGTTTTTT | TRBV20-1 | few | TRBD1 | TRBJ1-4
CSVGDRGSYEQYF | TGCAGCGTTGGGGACAGGGGCTCCTACGAGCAGTACTTC | TRBV29-1 | few | TRBD1 | TRBJ2-7
CASSFQGQGVNSPLHF | TGTGCCAGCAGCTTCCAGGGACAGGGAGTGAATTCACCCCTCCACTTT | TRBV7-9 | NA | TRBD1 | TRBJ1-6
CASSQGQGLDGYTF | TGCGCCAGCAGCCAGGGACAGGGATTGGATGGCTACACCTTC | TRBV5-1 | NA | TRBD1 | TRBJ1-2
CASADTKGSDTQYF | TGTGCCAGCGCAGATACGAAGGGGAGCGATACGCAGTATTTT | TRBV18 | NA | NA | TRBJ2-3
CASSELAGAFEQFF | TGCGCCAGCAGCGAACTAGCGGGGGCCTTTGAGCAGTTCTTC | TRBV5-1 | few | TRBD2 | TRBJ2-1
CASSQDNEWVGGNYGYTF | TGCGCCAGCAGCCAAGATAACGAGTGGGTAGGGGGCAACTATGGCTACACCTTC | TRBV4-1 | NA | TRBD1 | TRBJ1-2